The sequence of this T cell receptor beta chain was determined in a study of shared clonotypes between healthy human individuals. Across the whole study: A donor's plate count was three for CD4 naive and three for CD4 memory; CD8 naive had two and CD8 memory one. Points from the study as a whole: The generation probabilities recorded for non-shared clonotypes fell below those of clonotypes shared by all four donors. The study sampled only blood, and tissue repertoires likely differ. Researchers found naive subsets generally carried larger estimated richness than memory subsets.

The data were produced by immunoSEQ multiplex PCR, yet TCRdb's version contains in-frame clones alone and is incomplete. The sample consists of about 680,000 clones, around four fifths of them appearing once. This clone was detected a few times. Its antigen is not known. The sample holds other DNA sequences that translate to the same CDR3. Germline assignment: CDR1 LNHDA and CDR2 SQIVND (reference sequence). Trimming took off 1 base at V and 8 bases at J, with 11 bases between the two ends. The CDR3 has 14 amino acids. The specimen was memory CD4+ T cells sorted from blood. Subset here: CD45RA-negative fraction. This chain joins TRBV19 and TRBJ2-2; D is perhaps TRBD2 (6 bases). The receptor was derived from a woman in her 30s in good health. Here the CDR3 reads CASSIGLAGGELFF. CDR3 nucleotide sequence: TGTGCCAGTAGTATAGGGCTGGCGGGAGGGGAGCTGTTTTTT.